Included here is one T cell receptor (beta chain) sequence, with context. What this receptor recognizes is not known. Qualities for individual bases were not recorded, and no much larger clone is one base off. At one collaborating source in Seattle, patients were enrolled during active infection and were followed longitudinally through the course of disease. Whole blood was collected in K2EDTA tubes by collaborating institutions according to the institutions' own protocols. For TCRbeta analysis, collaborators shipped samples as frozen whole blood, isolated PBMCs, or DNA extracted from either of those sample types. This record belongs to a study of blood T cell repertoires in COVID-19 (dated by TCRdb to 2019 to 2021). The study in broad terms: Collaborator samples came from the United States, Italy and Spain and covered acute and convalescent phases of COVID-19. Nearly every sample came with metadata listing a de-identified subject ID, COVID-19 status, age in years and sex. Deeply sampled blood TCRbeta repertoires from subjects exposed to, actively infected with, or recovered from COVID-19 were included in the dataset. The prospective study material was composed of cDNA or gDNA derived from T cells, B-cell-depleted T cells, or PBMCs. The repertoires were released in a freely available public database meant as a resource for research on the immune response to SARS-CoV-2. Samples came from the ongoing ImmuneRACE study (first 160 participants) plus 1,254 subjects from 6 global collaborators. Where HLA class I and class II types were available, the types were taken from metadata supplied by the sample provider, not from assay-based typing.

Points the paper makes about the study in general: Clinical and demographic metadata were provided uncurated, with the amount varying by source and participant.

V sheds 1 base and J sheds 9 bases, leaving 11 bases between their ends. CDR1 and CDR2, looked up from the germline V gene, are SGDLS and YYNGEE. The CDR3 covers 13 residues, taking in both the cysteine and the phenylalanine. Left in the record is the CDR3 DNA by itself, 39 bases read in frame from the first base. The immunoSEQ Assay, a bias-controlled multiplex PCR, was used to amplify TCRbeta CDR3 regions from genomic DNA. From the authors' description of their analysis: The number of nucleated cells in each sample was estimated by amplification of reference gene primers within the assay. Sequence reads were collapsed and filtered to measure the absolute abundance of every unique TCRbeta CDR3 rearrangement. For each sample, productive Simpson clonality was calculated as the square root of Simpson's diversity index across productive rearrangements. TCRdb limited this immuneACCESS table to in-frame rearrangements with V and J called. A share of clones is missing; checked studies link under half to unresolved V genes, and the rest is unexplained. V, J and clone size are those of that table, while D and trimming were read from the DNA. The sample includes 95,000 to 150,000 clones, with over 75% observed a single time. Of the sample, approximately 18% is held by the ten largest clones.

The sample consisted of peripheral blood. The sequence came from a man aged 30 to 39 with COVID-19, enrolled during active disease. The receptor chain draws on TRBV9 and TRBJ2-1; the D gene identity is not certain. In nucleotide form, the sequence is TGTGCCAGCAGCGTACTAGATAGTGGTGAGCAGTTCTTC. It translates to CASSVLDSGEQFF.